This record covers a single T cell receptor beta chain. What it binds is not known. The data are from a study of T-cell reconstitution after alpha-beta-depleted transplantation in children. This CDR3 spans 14 amino acids. V shed 5 bases and J 5 bases; nucleotides not matched to a gene: 11. The V gene's germline CDR1 is DFQATT and CDR2 SNEGSKA (reference sequence). Regarding the study as a whole: Alpha-beta T cells present about two months after transplant were reported to originate from several hundred expanded graft clones. Surviving recipient T cells and thymic progenitors produced the high day-60 TCRbeta diversity seen in some patients.

Unique molecular identifiers were built into the TCRbeta library. TCRdb analysed the PCR reads with MiXCR anew, one entry per CDR3 protein. The profile covers 140,000 or so distinct CDR3 sequences, with around 8.8% appearing a single time and less than 20% taken by the ten largest. This clonotype was sampled from a female patient between 2 and 10 years old who had a stem cell transplant for congenital amegakaryocytic thrombocytopenia, so the T cells may come from the graft donor. The chain has TRBV20-1 and TRBJ2-7; 8 bases match TRBD1. This specimen was PBMCs, mostly from graft donor cells, taken 180 days after TCRalphabeta/CD19-depleted stem cell transplant. CDR3 sequence reads: CSAPDRGTIDEQYF. The CDR3 region has the DNA TGCAGTGCTCCCGACAGGGGTACAATCGACGAGCAGTACTTC.